The clone carrying this T cell receptor beta chain occurred a few times. TCRdb itself ran the RT-PCR reads through MiXCR, one entry per CDR3 protein. The sample holds almost 700,000 distinct CDR3 sequences, around 14% seen once. This sequence was found in a female donor in good health, serving as a healthy control. Source material: memory CD4+ T cells from blood.

The CDR3 nucleotides are TGTGCCAGCAGTCGAGTTCAGAACACCGGGGAGCTGTTTTTT. It specifies CASSRVQNTGELFF. The V and J genes are TRBV6-2 or TRBV6-3 and TRBJ2-2; D remains ambiguous. Trimming cost V 5 bases and J 1 base, with 8 bases left between them. The CDR3 is 14 residues long. CDR1 is MNHEY, CDR2 SVGEGT, per germline.